The 12 T cell receptor beta chains reported below all come from one sample, sequenced in a study of OX40 agonist ivuxolimab in advanced cancers. Sequenced by immunoSEQ multiplex PCR; TCRdb stores in-frame clones only, minus some. The repertoire consists of about 69,000 clones, with nearly 90% occurring once and the leading ten covering 8% to 11%. The sequencing used CD4+ or CD8+ T cells sorted from blood, collected in a trial of the OX40 agonist ivuxolimab. The origin of the receptors is an adult with an advanced solid tumor such as melanoma, head and neck, liver or kidney cancer.

The chain recombines TRBV5-1 with TRBJ2-5; 8 bases agree with TRBD2. Looked up from germline, CDR1 is SGHRS and CDR2 is YFSETQ. The V segment lost 0 bases and the J segment 7 bases; nucleotides outside the gene matches: 5. The CDR3 has 14 amino acids. The CDR3 is CASSLVLAGGTQYF. DNA for the CDR3: TGCGCCAGCAGCTTGGTTCTAGCGGGCGGGACCCAGTACTTC. Combining the CDR3 with reference TRBV5-1 and TRBJ2-5 gives the whole variable domain KAGVTQTPRYLIKTRGQQVTLSCSPISGHRSVSWYQQTPGQGLQFLFEYFSETQRNKGNFPGRFSGRQFSNSRSEMNVSTLELGDSALYLCASSLVLAGGTQYFGPGTRLLVL.

V is TRBV20-1 and J is TRBJ2-7; D unclear. Germline V CDR1 and CDR2: DFQATT, SNEGSKA (reference sequence). The CDR3 loop spans 11 amino acids. The ends were cut back, 6 bases at V and 5 bases at J, with 11 bases in the middle. CDR3: CSAPSGNEQYF. The CDR3 DNA reads as TGCAGTGCCCCCTCAGGTAACGAGCAGTACTTC.

Only a few counts were recorded for this clone. The genes are TRBV4-1 and TRBJ1-1; no clear D. The CDR3 sequence is 18 residues long. The V and J ends lost 1 base and 1 base respectively, with 19 bases between them. CDR1 and CDR2 from the germline V gene are MGHRA and YSYEKL. The CDR3 bases are TGCGCCAGCAGCCAAGGAGGGAATCGGGGAATAAAGAACACTGAAGCTTTCTTT. Its protein product is CASSQGGNRGIKNTEAFF.

The chain links TRBV9 to TRBJ1-5; D unclear. V was cut by 0 bases and J by 6 bases, with 13 bases left in between. The germline CDR1 and CDR2 sequences are SGDLS and YYNGEE. The CDR3 is made up of 15 amino acids. The CDR3 reads CASSVGNRAGQPQHF. The CDR3 nucleotides are TGTGCCAGCAGCGTAGGGAACCGGGCGGGTCAGCCCCAGCATTTT.

The chain recombines TRBV5-1 with TRBJ1-4; the D is unclear. V was pared by 3 bases and J by 4 bases, with 10 bases between. Germline V CDR1 and CDR2: SGHRS, YFSETQ. CDR3 length equals 14 residues. CDR3 in DNA: TGCGCCAGCAGCTCGACATCCTTTAATGAAAAACTGTTTTTT. Protein product: CASSSTSFNEKLFF.

The J gene is TRBJ1-1, the V gene TRBV11-3; 9 bases agree with TRBD1. J was trimmed by 1 base and V by 1 base; bases with no gene match: 7. The CDR3 consists of 17 residues. Germline V gives CDR1 SGHNT, CDR2 YENEEA. Here the CDR3 DNA reads TGTGCCAGCAGCTTAGGACCGGGACAGGGCTCGAACACTGAAGCTTTCTTT. Its protein product is CASSLGPGQGSNTEAFF.

The rearrangement uses TRBV5-4 and TRBJ2-6; D may be TRBD1 (5 bases). Germline CDR1 is SGHNT and CDR2 is YYREEE (reference sequence). Trimming cost V 3 bases and J 4 bases, with 11 bases left between them. CDR3 length: 15 amino acids. The CDR3 spells CASSSAGSGANVLTF. In DNA, the CDR3 is TGTGCCAGCAGCTCAGCAGGGTCCGGGGCCAACGTCCTGACTTTC.

The chain uses TRBV18 and TRBJ1-5; D ambiguous. The V and J ends lost 3 bases and 5 bases respectively, with 17 bases between them. The germline CDR1 and CDR2 sequences are KGHSH and LQKENI. The CDR3 is made up of 16 amino acids. The CDR3 region is CASSPAPRGGYQPQHF. The CDR3, as DNA: TGTGCCAGCTCACCGGCCCCCCGGGGAGGCTATCAGCCCCAGCATTTT.

This clone was recorded once. V usage is TRBV27 and J usage is TRBJ1-1, with D maybe TRBD1 (5 bases). V lost 7 bases and J 5 bases, leaving 8 bases between the germline ends. Germline CDR1 is MNHEY and CDR2 is SMNVEV (reference sequence). CDR3 size: 11 residues. CDR3 in amino acids: CASTQGTEAFF. The CDR3 nucleotides are TGTGCCAGCACCCAGGGTACTGAAGCTTTCTTT.

V usage is TRBV4-1 and J usage is TRBJ2-3; TRBD2 is a possible D gene (5 bases). Per germline, CDR1 MGHRA and CDR2 YSYEKL. This CDR3 spans 16 amino acids. Trimming left V 1 base short and J 0 bases short, with 11 bases between. In DNA, the CDR3 is TGCGCCAGCAGCCAAGTCTCCGGGAAAAGCACAGATACGCAGTATTTT. This gives the protein CASSQVSGKSTDTQYF.

The V call is TRBV9, the J call TRBJ2-6, with no clear D. Germline V CDR1 and CDR2: SGDLS, YYNGEE. This CDR3 comprises 16 residues. V dropped 0 bases and J dropped 4 bases, with 11 bases sitting between them. In nucleotides, the CDR3 is TGTGCCAGCAGCGTAGAAAAGGGCCGGGGGGCCAACGTCCTGACTTTC. It codes for CASSVEKGRGANVLTF.

This rearrangement joins TRBV6-6 to TRBJ2-1; 8 nucleotides agree with TRBD1. The CDR3 has 12 amino acids. V gave up 10 bases and J gave up 13 bases; unmatched junction bases: 12. Per the germline V gene, CDR1 is MNHNY and CDR2 is SVGAGI (reference sequence). CDR3 sequence: CAIGQQGAPQFF. The CDR3 nucleotides read TGTGCCATCGGACAGCAGGGGGCGCCTCAGTTCTTC.